The source of this T cell receptor beta chain is a study of cytomegalovirus exposure and HLA in healthy donors. Study outcomes and limitations: Later analysis identified about 18,000 TCR beta sequences associated with HLA alleles, using a false discovery rate threshold of 0.05. It was confirmed in vitro that a few of the CMV-associated chains were specific for CMV antigens.

The PCR made use of 60 Vbeta and 13 Jbeta primers. Sequencing used immunoSEQ multiplex PCR; TCRdb keeps in-frame clones, though not all of them. The sample contains roughly 120,000 clones, 81% of which appear only once. V lost 0 bases, J lost 1 base, and 7 bases lay in between. The germline V gene has CDR1 ENHRY and CDR2 SYGVKD. This CDR3 is 14 amino acids long. A remark on this clone: The antigen is not known.

The sample consisted of PBMCs. V is TRBV10-3 and J is TRBJ2-7; no firm D call. The receptor was derived from a woman in her thirties or forties in good health and CMV-seronegative. CDR3 region: CAISESPVSYEQYF. In DNA form, the CDR3 reads TGTGCCATCAGTGAGTCACCGGTTTCCTACGAGCAGTACTTC.